The present TCR beta chain was sequenced within a study of response to subunit inactivated influenza vaccine. CDR1 SEHNR and CDR2 FQNEAQ come from the germline V gene (reference sequence). Trimming left V 10 bases short and J 2 bases short, with 17 bases between. The CDR3 loop spans 14 amino acids. Each CDR3 protein gets one entry after TCRdb re-called the RT-PCR reads with MiXCR. The sample lists under 850,000 distinct CDR3 sequences, roughly 18% seen once, with about 11% in the top ten. The sample was PBMCs from blood, taken 5 to 6 days after vaccination. The chain uses TRBV7-9 and TRBJ2-5; D remains ambiguous. The source is a man aged 45-65 years who received an inactivated influenza vaccine. CDR3 bases: TGTGCCACGAACCCGATTCAATTGCAAGAGACCCAGTACTTC. Amino acid sequence: CATNPIQLQETQYF.